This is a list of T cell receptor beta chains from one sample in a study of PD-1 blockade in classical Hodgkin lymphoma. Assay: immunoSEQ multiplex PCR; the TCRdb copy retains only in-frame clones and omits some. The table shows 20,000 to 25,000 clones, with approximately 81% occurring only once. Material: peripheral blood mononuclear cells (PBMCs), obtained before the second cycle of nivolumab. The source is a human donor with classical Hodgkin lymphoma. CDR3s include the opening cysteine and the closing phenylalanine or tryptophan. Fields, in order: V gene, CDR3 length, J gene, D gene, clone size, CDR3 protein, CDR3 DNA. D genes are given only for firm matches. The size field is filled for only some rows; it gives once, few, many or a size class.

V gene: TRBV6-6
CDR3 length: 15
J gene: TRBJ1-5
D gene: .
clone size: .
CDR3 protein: CASSYILRSNQPQHF
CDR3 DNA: TGTGCCAGCAGTTACATCCTAAGGAGCAATCAGCCCCAGCATTTT

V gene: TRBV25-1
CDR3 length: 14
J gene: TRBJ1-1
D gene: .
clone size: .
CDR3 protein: CASSDSSRATEAFF
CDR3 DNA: TGTGCCAGCAGTGACTCCTCCCGGGCCACTGAAGCTTTCTTT

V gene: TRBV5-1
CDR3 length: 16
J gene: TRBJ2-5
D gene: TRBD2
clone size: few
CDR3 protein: CASSPGTSGSWETQYF
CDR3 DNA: TGCGCCAGCAGTCCCGGGACTAGCGGGAGCTGGGAGACCCAGTACTTC

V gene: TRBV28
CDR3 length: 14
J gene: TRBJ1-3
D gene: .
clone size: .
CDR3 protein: CASSLQSAGNTIYF
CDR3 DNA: TGTGCCAGCAGTTTACAGTCTGCTGGAAACACCATATATTTT

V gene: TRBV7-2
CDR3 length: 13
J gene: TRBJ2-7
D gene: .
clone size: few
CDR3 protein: CASSRGMSNEQYF
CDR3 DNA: TGTGCCAGCAGCCGCGGGATGTCTAACGAGCAGTACTTC

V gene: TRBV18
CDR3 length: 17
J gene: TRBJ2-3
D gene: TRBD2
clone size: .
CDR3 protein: CASSLLRLAGGTDTQYF
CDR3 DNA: TGTGCCAGCTCACTGCTCCGACTAGCGGGAGGAACAGATACGCAGTATTTT

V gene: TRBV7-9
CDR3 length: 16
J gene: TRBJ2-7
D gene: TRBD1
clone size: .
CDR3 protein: CASSPSLGTGGNEQYF
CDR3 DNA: TGTGCCAGCAGCCCCTCCTTAGGGACAGGGGGCAACGAGCAGTACTTC

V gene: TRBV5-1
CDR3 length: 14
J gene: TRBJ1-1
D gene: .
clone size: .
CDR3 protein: CASSLGMGNTEAFF
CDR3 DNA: TGCGCCAGCAGCTTGGGTATGGGGAACACTGAAGCTTTCTTT

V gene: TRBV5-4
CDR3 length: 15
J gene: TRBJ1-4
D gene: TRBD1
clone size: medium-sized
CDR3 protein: CASSLNRGIDEKLFF
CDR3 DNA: TGTGCCAGCAGCCTTAACAGGGGAATCGATGAAAAACTGTTTTTT

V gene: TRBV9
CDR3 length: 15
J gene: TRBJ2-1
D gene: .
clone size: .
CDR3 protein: CASSPTGLGYNEQFF
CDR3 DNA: TGTGCCAGCAGCCCTACAGGGCTGGGATACAATGAGCAGTTCTTC